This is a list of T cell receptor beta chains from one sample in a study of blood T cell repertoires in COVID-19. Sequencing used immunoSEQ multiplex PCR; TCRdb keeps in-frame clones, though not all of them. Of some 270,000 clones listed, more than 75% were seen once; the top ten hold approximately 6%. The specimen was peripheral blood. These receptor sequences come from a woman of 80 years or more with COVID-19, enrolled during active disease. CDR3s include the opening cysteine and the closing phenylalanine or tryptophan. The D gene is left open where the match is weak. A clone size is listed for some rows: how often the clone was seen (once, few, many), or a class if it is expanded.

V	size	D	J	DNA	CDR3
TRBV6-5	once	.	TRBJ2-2	TGTGCCAGCAGTTACCAAGGGGTCGGGGAGCTGTTTTTT	CASSYQGVGELFF
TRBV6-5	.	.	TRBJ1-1	TGTGCCAGCAGTTACGGCGCGGGGACTGAAGCTTTCTTT	CASSYGAGTEAFF
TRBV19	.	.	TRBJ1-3	TGTGCCAGTAGCCGACCGGGGAAAACTTACTCTGGAAACACCATATATTTT	CASSRPGKTYSGNTIYF
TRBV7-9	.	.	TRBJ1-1	TGTGCCAGCAGGCCCGAGGCGGGAAGCACTGAAGCTTTCTTT	CASRPEAGSTEAFF
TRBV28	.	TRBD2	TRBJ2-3	TGTGCCAGCACGATACCGGGGGGGAGCACAGATACGCAGTATTTT	CASTIPGGSTDTQYF
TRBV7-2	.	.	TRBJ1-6	TGTGCCAGCAGGGGACAAGCCCAAACCCTCCACTTT	CASRGQAQTLHF
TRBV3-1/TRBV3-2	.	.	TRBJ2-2	TGTGCCAGCAGCCAAGGAGGGTCCACCGGGGAGCTGTTTTTT	CASSQGGSTGELFF
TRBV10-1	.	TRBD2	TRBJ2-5	TGCGCCAGCAACGGGACTAGTTACGAGACCCAGTACTTC	CASNGTSYETQYF
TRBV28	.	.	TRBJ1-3	TGTGCCAGCGGCACAACAGGGTACCCCTCTGGAAACACCATATATTTT	CASGTTGYPSGNTIYF
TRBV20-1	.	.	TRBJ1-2	TGCAGTGCTAGTCAGGGAAAGTCGTCGGGCTACACCTTC	CSASQGKSSGYTF
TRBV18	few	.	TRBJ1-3	TGTGCCAGCTCACCACCTCAGAGGGGGTCTGGAAACACCATATATTTT	CASSPPQRGSGNTIYF
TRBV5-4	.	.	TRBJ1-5	TGTGCCAGCAGACCTTTAACGGGGAATCAGCCCCAGCATTTT	CASRPLTGNQPQHF
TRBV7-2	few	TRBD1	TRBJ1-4	TGTGCCAGCAGCTCCCAGGGGGCGGGAAATGAAAAACTGTTTTTT	CASSSQGAGNEKLFF
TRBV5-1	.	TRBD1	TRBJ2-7	TGCGCCAGCAGCCTAGGGACAGGGGCTTACGAGCAGTACTTC	CASSLGTGAYEQYF
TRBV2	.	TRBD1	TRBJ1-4	TGTGCCAGTAACCGACAGGGGGCTAATGAAAAACTGTTTTTT	CASNRQGANEKLFF
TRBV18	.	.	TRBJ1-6	TGTGCCAGCTCACCTTCAGGGGCTAATTCACCCCTCCACTTT	CASSPSGANSPLHF
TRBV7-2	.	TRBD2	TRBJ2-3	TGTGCCAGCAGCTTCTTAGCGGGGGGGCTCTGGACAGATACGCAGTATTTT	CASSFLAGGLWTDTQYF
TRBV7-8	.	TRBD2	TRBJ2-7	TGTGCCAGCAGCCGCGGGGGGGCCGGCGAGCAGTACTTC	CASSRGGAGEQYF
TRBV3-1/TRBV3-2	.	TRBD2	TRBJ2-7	TGTGCCAGCAGCCAAGCCCTAGGCCTAGCGGGGGGCCCCTATAGCTCCTACGAGCAGTACTTC	CASSQALGLAGGPYSSYEQYF
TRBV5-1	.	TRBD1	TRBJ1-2	TGCGCCAGCAGCTCACAGGGGACAGGGGGCGGCTACACCTTC	CASSSQGTGGGYTF
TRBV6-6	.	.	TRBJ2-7	TGTGCCAGCAGTTATGGCAGGGATTTCTACGAGCAGTACTTC	CASSYGRDFYEQYF
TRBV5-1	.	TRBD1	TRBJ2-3	TGCGCCAGCAGCTTGGAACCTCAGGGGGCAATCGGCACAGATACGCAGTATTTT	CASSLEPQGAIGTDTQYF